Presented here are 32 T cell receptor beta chains from one specimen sequenced in a study of neurological immune-mediated disorders. MiXCR was run by TCRdb on the 5' RACE reads, yielding one entry per CDR3 protein. This table holds roughly 74,000 distinct CDR3 sequences, less than 5.5% found once. The sample consisted of PBMCs. All receptors derive from a man between 18 and 29 years old with multiple sclerosis.

This clonotype was seen many times. The CDR3 sequence: CASSPSSGTLGGNIQYF. The CDR3 bases are TGTGCCAGCAGCCCAAGCTCCGGGACGTTGGGCGGAAACATTCAGTACTTC. The V gene is TRBV7-2, the J gene TRBJ2-4; D may match TRBD1 or TRBD2 (5 bases each). V shed 5 bases and J shed 6 bases, with 23 bases lying between them. This CDR3 contains 17 residues. The germline V gene has CDR1 SGHTA and CDR2 FQGNSA.

This clonotype came up many times. This chain uses TRBV12-3 or TRBV12-4 with TRBJ2-7; 11 bases are a match to TRBD2. The CDR3 is 18 residues long. V lost 7 bases to trimming and J lost 1 base; unmatched junction nucleotides: 15. This CDR3 is CASTFRASGRNPSYEQYF. The CDR3, as DNA: TGTGCCAGCACCTTCAGGGCTAGCGGGAGGAACCCATCCTACGAGCAGTACTTC.

This clonotype was picked up many times. The CDR3 DNA reads as TGCAGTGCTAGGGCCTACGGGGAATACAATGAGCAGTTCTTC. It codes for CSARAYGEYNEQFF. The chain joins TRBV20-1 to TRBJ2-1, with D perhaps matching TRBD2 (5 bases). The V end was cut by 3 bases, the J end by 4 bases, with 13 bases between. The CDR3 has 14 residues. The germline V gene encodes CDR1 DFQATT and CDR2 SNEGSKA (reference sequence).

This clonotype was seen repeatedly, ten times or more. The rearrangement joins TRBV5-1 to TRBJ2-3, with 8 positions matching TRBD1. The CDR3 is made up of 16 amino acids. Per the germline V gene, CDR1 is SGHRS and CDR2 is YFSETQ. V gave up 0 bases and J gave up 5 bases; unmatched junction bases: 8. The CDR3 region is CASSLEMQGAGDTQYF. In DNA, the CDR3 is TGCGCCAGCAGCTTGGAAATGCAGGGGGCCGGAGATACGCAGTATTTT.

This clonotype was found many times. The J gene is TRBJ2-2, the V gene TRBV7-9, with 11 positions matching TRBD2. This CDR3 region has 18 residues. With V trimmed by 4 bases and J by 7 bases, 14 bases remained unmatched. From germline, CDR1 is SEHNR and CDR2 FQNEAQ (reference sequence). This chain's CDR3 is CASSSRLTSGRTGGELFF. The CDR3, as DNA: TGTGCCAGCAGCTCCCGCCTTACTAGCGGGAGAACTGGCGGGGAGCTGTTTTTT.

This clonotype has a count of ten or more. V gene TRBV28 combines with J gene TRBJ1-1, with unresolved D. The V end was cut by 6 bases, the J end by 5 bases, with 10 bases between. The length of the CDR3 is 12 residues. CDR1 and CDR2 (germline): MDHEN, SYDVKM. The CDR3 bases are TGTGCCAGCAGGGGGAGTCGGACTGAAGCTTTCTTT. This encodes CASRGSRTEAFF. The full variable domain, its missing parts supplied by reference TRBV28 and TRBJ1-1, is DVKVTQSSRYLVKRTGEKVFLECVQDMDHENMFWYRQDPGLGLRLIYFSYDVKMKEKGDIPEGYSVSREKKERFSLILESASTNQTSMYLCASRGSRTEAFFGQGTRLTVV.

There are many counts of this clonotype. The genes are TRBV7-2 and TRBJ1-1, with TRBD1 as a possible D gene (6 bases). This CDR3 contains 14 residues. The germline V gene encodes CDR1 SGHTA and CDR2 FQGNSA. Trimming removed 2 bases at V and 1 base at J, with 8 bases between. CDR3 residues: CASSLQQGNTEAFF. DNA for the CDR3: TGTGCCAGCAGCTTACAACAGGGGAACACTGAAGCTTTCTTT.

This clonotype appeared many times. Written as DNA, the CDR3 is TGTGCCAGCAGTGAAGTTAATTCACCCCTCCACTTT. Amino acid sequence: CASSEVNSPLHF. The rearrangement uses TRBV27 and TRBJ1-6; D not certain. The CDR3 is made up of 12 amino acids. V gave up 5 bases and J gave up 6 bases, with 5 bases separating them. Germline V lookup: CDR1 MNHEY, CDR2 SMNVEV (reference sequence).

This clonotype was recorded at least ten times. The rearrangement uses TRBV20-1 and TRBJ2-1; no reliable D call. Germline V gene lookup returns CDR1 DFQATT and CDR2 SNEGSKA (reference sequence). The CDR3 runs 15 residues. V was cut by 5 bases and J by 8 bases, with 22 bases left in between. CDR3 residues: CSAPRPAGRAHEQFF. DNA of the CDR3: TGCAGTGCTCCCCGCCCTGCAGGACGCGCCCATGAGCAGTTCTTC.

This clonotype was seen repeatedly, ten times or more. The chain is built from TRBV29-1 and TRBJ1-5, with D perhaps TRBD1 (5 bases). Trimming took off 4 bases at V and 7 bases at J, with 14 bases between the two ends. From germline, CDR1 is SQVTM and CDR2 ANQGSEA. The CDR3 is 13 amino acids. In DNA, the CDR3 is TGCAGCGTTGTTGGGGACGTGGGCCAGCCCCAGCATTTT. Amino acid sequence: CSVVGDVGQPQHF.

The sample holds many counts of this clonotype. In nucleotides, the CDR3 is TGTGCCAGCAGTTACCTCCCAGGGTTGGGGCCGCCCCAGCATTTT. Amino acids: CASSYLPGLGPPQHF. The chain couples TRBV12-3 or TRBV12-4 to TRBJ1-5; TRBD1 is a possible D gene (5 bases). V gave up 4 bases and J gave up 9 bases, with 19 bases separating them. The CDR3 loop spans 15 amino acids.

This clonotype was found many times. V gene TRBV20-1 combines with J gene TRBJ1-5; 8 positions match TRBD1. The junction had 5 bases not matched to a gene; V was cut back by 8 bases and J by 5 bases. Germline CDR1 and CDR2: DFQATT and SNEGSKA (reference sequence). The CDR3 is made up of 12 amino acids. The CDR3 bases are TGCAGTCCTAAACAGGGGGATCAGCCCCAGCATTTT. It codes for CSPKQGDQPQHF.

This clonotype was observed many times. V usage is TRBV6-6 and J usage is TRBJ1-1; tentative D call: TRBD1 (6 bases). The CDR3 length is 12 residues. The germline gives CDR1 MNHNY, CDR2 SVGAGI (reference sequence). The germline V and J ends were trimmed by 7 bases and 10 bases, with 16 bases remaining between them. The CDR3 coding sequence is TGTGCCAGCAACGAAAACAGGGTCGGAGCTTTCTTT. Translated, it gives CASNENRVGAFF.

This clonotype was observed many times. This chain links TRBV7-2 with TRBJ2-1; D unresolved. The CDR3 covers 12 residues. The germline V gene has CDR1 SGHTA and CDR2 FQGNSA. Trimming removed 4 bases at V and 9 bases at J, with 10 bases between. The CDR3 loop reads CASSSGMREQFF. In DNA form, the CDR3 reads TGTGCCAGCAGCTCCGGCATGCGTGAGCAGTTCTTC.

There are many counts of this clonotype. This chain joins TRBV5-1 and TRBJ1-6; 10 bases align to TRBD1. V lost 4 bases and J lost 14; bases outside the gene matches: 6. CDR1 is SGHRS and CDR2 is YFSETQ in the germline V gene. This CDR3 has 13 residues. The CDR3, as DNA: TGCGCCAGCAGCCTCGGACAGGGGGGATCCCTCCACTTT. As protein: CASSLGQGGSLHF.

This clonotype was counted at least ten times. The rearrangement uses TRBV7-2 and TRBJ2-7; the D call may be TRBD1 or TRBD2 (5 bases each). Germline V lookup: CDR1 SGHTA, CDR2 FQGNSA. V gave up 7 bases and J gave up 3 bases, with 16 bases separating them. The CDR3 runs 14 residues. DNA for the CDR3: TGTGCCAGCACCCCCGGGGCCAGCCGCTACGAGCAGTACTTC. It encodes CASTPGASRYEQYF.

This clonotype was seen many times. This rearrangement joins TRBV12-3 or TRBV12-4 to TRBJ1-1; 9 bases agree with TRBD1. The CDR3 sequence is 13 residues long. With 3 bases clipped from V and 8 bases from J, the junction kept 4 bases outside the gene matches. The CDR3 DNA follows: TGTGCCAGCAGTTTTAAGGGACAGGGCGAAGCTTTCTTT. It specifies CASSFKGQGEAFF.

Many counts were recorded for this clonotype. V is TRBV20-1 and J is TRBJ2-1; the D is unclear. The CDR3 covers 12 residues. Trimming took 5 bases from V and 6 from J, leaving 11 bases between them. The germline gives CDR1 DFQATT, CDR2 SNEGSKA (reference sequence). CDR3: CSASGRANEQFF. The DNA of the CDR3 is TGCAGTGCTTCTGGCCGTGCCAATGAGCAGTTCTTC.

This clonotype appeared many times. Here the CDR3 reads CSASGQGLITEAFF. For the CDR3, the DNA is TGCAGTGCTAGTGGACAGGGGCTGATCACTGAAGCTTTCTTT. The chain has TRBV20-1 and TRBJ1-1; 9 bases align to TRBD1. The CDR3 is made up of 14 amino acids. Germline V CDR1 and CDR2: DFQATT, SNEGSKA (reference sequence). The ends lost 3 bases at V and 4 bases at J; junction bases unmatched: 6.

This clonotype was found many times. The chain is built from TRBV5-1 and TRBJ1-1; D unresolved. The germline CDR1 and CDR2 sequences are SGHRS and YFSETQ. This CDR3 spans 14 amino acids. Trimming shortened V by 2 bases and J by 8 bases, and 16 bases separated the two germline ends. The CDR3 spells CASSFISQSPEAFF. The CDR3 DNA sequence: TGCGCCAGCAGCTTCATTAGCCAGAGTCCCGAAGCTTTCTTT.

This clonotype was recorded at least ten times. The chain links TRBV7-8 to TRBJ2-1, with 11 bases that match TRBD2. This CDR3 is built from 16 residues. With 5 bases clipped from V and 0 bases from J, the junction kept 3 bases outside the gene matches. From germline, CDR1 is SGHVS and CDR2 FQNEAQ. This chain's CDR3 is CASSLSGGVSYNEQFF. In nucleotides, the CDR3 is TGTGCCAGCAGCCTTAGCGGGGGGGTCTCCTACAATGAGCAGTTCTTC.

This clonotype was seen repeatedly, ten times or more. The V call is TRBV6-5, the J call TRBJ2-5; no firm D call. Germline values: CDR1 MNHEY, CDR2 SVGAGI. V lost 7 bases to trimming and J lost 4 bases, with 13 bases between them. The CDR3 covers 13 residues. The CDR3 protein is CASTMRLGETQYF. CDR3 nucleotide sequence: TGTGCCAGCACCATGAGGTTAGGAGAGACCCAGTACTTC.

The sample holds many counts of this clonotype. The chain employs TRBV20-1 and TRBJ2-1, with D perhaps TRBD1 (5 bases). Germline V lookup: CDR1 DFQATT, CDR2 SNEGSKA (reference sequence). CDR3 size: 17 residues. V was trimmed by 2 bases and J by 5 bases, leaving 22 bases between them. The CDR3 DNA reads TGCAGTGCTAGAAGGGGCTCGAGGCTAGTGATGCACAATGAGCAGTTCTTC. As protein: CSARRGSRLVMHNEQFF.

This clonotype was counted ten times or more. The chain couples TRBV15 to TRBJ2-2, with D perhaps being TRBD1 or TRBD2 (5 bases each). With 1 base removed from V and 0 bases from J, the gap between germline ends came to 12 bases. This CDR3 is built from 17 residues. In germline, CDR1 is LNHNV, CDR2 YYDKDF (reference sequence). The CDR3 protein is CATSRAPGPSNTGELFF. For the CDR3, the DNA is TGTGCCACCAGCAGAGCTCCGGGACCCTCGAACACCGGGGAGCTGTTTTTT.

This clonotype was detected many times. V usage is TRBV3-2 and J usage is TRBJ2-7. TRBV3-2 is reported as a pseudogene. The CDR3 is made up of 11 amino acids. The CDR3 bases are TGTGCCAGCAGCCAAGAACACGAGCAGTACTTC. Translating gives CASSQEHEQYF.

In this sample, this clonotype turned up many times. V gene TRBV20-1 combines with J gene TRBJ1-4; 12 nucleotides agree with TRBD1. Germline V gene data show CDR1 as DFQATT and CDR2 as SNEGSKA (reference sequence). The J segment lost 7 bases and the V segment lost 3 bases, leaving 12 bases of the junction unmatched. This CDR3 is built from 17 residues. CDR3 sequence (DNA): TGCAGTGCTAGCCCTACGCCGGGACAGGGGGCCAGTGAAAAACTGTTTTTT. This codes for CSASPTPGQGASEKLFF.

Many counts were recorded for this clonotype. V usage is TRBV20-1 and J usage is TRBJ1-6; D might be TRBD1 (6 bases). The CDR3 is made up of 15 amino acids. In germline, CDR1 is DFQATT, CDR2 SNEGSKA (reference sequence). V was clipped by 0 bases and J by 7 bases, with 13 bases between them. The chain's CDR3 is CSARDPGRGNSPLHF. Here the CDR3 DNA reads TGCAGTGCTAGAGATCCGGGCAGGGGAAATTCACCCCTCCACTTT.

This clonotype was detected many times. V gene TRBV20-1 combines with J gene TRBJ2-1; 11 nucleotides line up with TRBD2. Germline-derived CDR1 and CDR2 are DFQATT and SNEGSKA (reference sequence). After removal of 3 bases from V and 3 bases from J, the junction contained 13 bases not matched to a gene. CDR3 size: 18 residues. As DNA, the CDR3 is TGCAGTGCTAGGGGTCTGGCGGGGACTAGCGGAGTCTACAATGAGCAGTTCTTC. It translates to CSARGLAGTSGVYNEQFF.

The table lists this clonotype with many counts. V usage is TRBV4-2 and J usage is TRBJ2-7; 8 positions agree with TRBD2. The CDR3 loop spans 15 amino acids. V lost 0 bases and J lost 1; bases outside the gene matches: 2. Per the germline V gene, CDR1 is LGHNA and CDR2 is YNFKEQ. Written as DNA, the CDR3 is TGTGCCAGCAGCCAAGATCTAGCGGGTTCCTACGAGCAGTACTTC. Its translation: CASSQDLAGSYEQYF.

Ten or more counts support this clonotype. The chain employs TRBV6-1 and TRBJ1-1; D unclear. The CDR3 loop spans 14 amino acids. Per the germline V gene, CDR1 is MNHNS and CDR2 is SASEGT. The V end lost 4 bases, the J end lost 2 bases, and 11 bases lay between the germline ends. The chain's CDR3 is CASSVRFTNTEAFF. The CDR3 region has the DNA TGTGCCAGCAGTGTGAGGTTTACCAACACTGAAGCTTTCTTT.

This clonotype came up many times. The chain employs TRBV19 and TRBJ1-2; possibly TRBD1 for D (6 bases). The CDR3 length is 13 residues. The V gene lost 7 bases and the J gene lost 6 bases, with 15 bases spanning the gap. CDR1 is LNHDA and CDR2 is SQIVND in the germline V gene (reference sequence). Here the CDR3 reads CASNSGGQDGYTF. Written as DNA, the CDR3 is TGTGCCAGTAACTCGGGGGGCCAGGATGGCTACACCTTC.

The sample holds many counts of this clonotype. In nucleotides, the CDR3 is TGCGCCAGCAGCTCAGGGGACGGAACCTACGAGCAGTACTTC. This translates into CASSSGDGTYEQYF. The chain uses TRBV5-1 and TRBJ2-7, with D possibly being TRBD1 (6 bases). CDR1 is SGHRS, CDR2 YFSETQ, per germline. Trimming removed 3 bases at V and 2 bases at J, with 12 bases between. This CDR3 is 14 amino acids long.